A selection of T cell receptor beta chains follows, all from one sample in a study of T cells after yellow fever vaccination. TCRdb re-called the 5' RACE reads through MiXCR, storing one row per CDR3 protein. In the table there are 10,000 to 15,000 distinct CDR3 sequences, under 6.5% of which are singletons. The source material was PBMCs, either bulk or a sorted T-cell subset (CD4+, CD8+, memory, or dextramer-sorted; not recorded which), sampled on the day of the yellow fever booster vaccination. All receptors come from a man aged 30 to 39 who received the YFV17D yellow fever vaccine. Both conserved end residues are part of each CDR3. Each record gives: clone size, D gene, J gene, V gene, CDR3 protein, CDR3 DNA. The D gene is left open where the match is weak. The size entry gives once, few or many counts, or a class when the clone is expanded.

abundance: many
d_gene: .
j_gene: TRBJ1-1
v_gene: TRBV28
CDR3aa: CASSLIQGVPEAFF
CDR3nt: TGTGCCAGCAGCCTCATCCAGGGAGTGCCTGAAGCTTTCTTT

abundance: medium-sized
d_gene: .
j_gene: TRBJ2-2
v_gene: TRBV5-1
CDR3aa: CASSMNTGELFF
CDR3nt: TGCGCCAGCAGCATGAACACCGGGGAGCTGTTTTTT

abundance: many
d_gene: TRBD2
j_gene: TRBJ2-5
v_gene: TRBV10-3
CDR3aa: CAISGGLAEGTQYF
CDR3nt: TGTGCCATCAGTGGGGGACTAGCTGAAGGGACCCAGTACTTC

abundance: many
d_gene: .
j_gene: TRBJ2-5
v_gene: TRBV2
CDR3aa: CASRTRTGETQYF
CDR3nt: TGTGCCAGCAGGACTCGAACCGGTGAGACCCAGTACTTC

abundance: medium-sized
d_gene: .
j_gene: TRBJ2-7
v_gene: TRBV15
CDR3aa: CATSRAYMYEQYF
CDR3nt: TGTGCCACCAGCAGAGCTTATATGTACGAGCAGTACTTC

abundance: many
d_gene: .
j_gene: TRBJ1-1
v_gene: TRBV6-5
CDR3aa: CASYGGFKGGTEAFF
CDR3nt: TGTGCCAGCTATGGGGGGTTTAAGGGGGGCACTGAAGCTTTCTTT

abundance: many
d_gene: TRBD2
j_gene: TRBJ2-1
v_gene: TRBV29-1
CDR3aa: CSVDPTSSFYNEQFF
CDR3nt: TGCAGCGTTGACCCGACTAGCTCCTTCTACAATGAGCAGTTCTTC

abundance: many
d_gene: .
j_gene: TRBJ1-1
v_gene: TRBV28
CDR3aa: CASSLWGEAFF
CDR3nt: TGTGCCAGCAGTTTATGGGGGGAAGCTTTCTTT

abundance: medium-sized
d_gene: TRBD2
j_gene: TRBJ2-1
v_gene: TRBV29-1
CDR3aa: CSVLAGVSYNEQFF
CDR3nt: TGCAGCGTTTTGGCGGGAGTTTCCTACAATGAGCAGTTCTTC

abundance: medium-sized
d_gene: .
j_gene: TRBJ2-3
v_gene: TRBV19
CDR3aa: CASGRGRDTQYF
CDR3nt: TGTGCTTCGGGACGGGGAAGGGATACGCAGTATTTT

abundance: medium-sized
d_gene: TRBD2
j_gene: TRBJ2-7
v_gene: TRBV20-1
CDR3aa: CSAAGTIYEQYF
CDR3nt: TGCAGTGCAGCCGGGACTATTTACGAGCAGTACTTC

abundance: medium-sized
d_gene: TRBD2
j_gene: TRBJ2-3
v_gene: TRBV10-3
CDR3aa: CAIAGGPDTQYF
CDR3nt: TGTGCCATCGCGGGAGGGCCAGATACGCAGTATTTT

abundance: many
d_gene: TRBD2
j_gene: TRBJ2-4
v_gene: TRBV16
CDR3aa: CASSQTLAGGQDIQYF
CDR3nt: TGTGCCAGCAGCCAAACCCTAGCGGGAGGGCAGGACATTCAGTACTTC

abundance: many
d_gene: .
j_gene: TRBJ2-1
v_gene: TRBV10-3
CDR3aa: CAISVQLVSEQFF
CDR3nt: TGTGCCATCAGTGTTCAACTAGTGTCCGAGCAGTTCTTC

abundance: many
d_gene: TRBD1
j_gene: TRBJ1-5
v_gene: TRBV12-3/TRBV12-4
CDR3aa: CASSMGQSNQPQHF
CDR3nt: TGTGCCAGCAGTATGGGACAGAGCAATCAGCCCCAGCATTTT

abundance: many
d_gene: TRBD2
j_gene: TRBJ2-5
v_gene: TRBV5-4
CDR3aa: CASTGGEGGETQYF
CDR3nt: TGTGCCAGCACCGGGGGGGAAGGGGGAGAGACCCAGTACTTC

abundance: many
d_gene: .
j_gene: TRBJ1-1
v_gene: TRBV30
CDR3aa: CAYQGFGMNTEAFF
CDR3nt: TGTGCCTACCAGGGGTTCGGGATGAACACTGAAGCTTTCTTT

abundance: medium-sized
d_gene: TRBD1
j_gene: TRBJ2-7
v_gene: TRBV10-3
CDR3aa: CAITQDRGYEQYF
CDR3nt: TGTGCCATCACCCAGGACAGGGGCTACGAGCAGTACTTC

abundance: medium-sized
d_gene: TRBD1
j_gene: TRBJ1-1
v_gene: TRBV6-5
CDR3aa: CASRGTGRIDTEAFF
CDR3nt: TGTGCCAGCAGGGGGACAGGGAGAATAGACACTGAAGCTTTCTTT

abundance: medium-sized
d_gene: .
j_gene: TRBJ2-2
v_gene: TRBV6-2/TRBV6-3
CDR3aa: CASSPANTGELFF
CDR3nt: TGTGCCAGCAGTCCAGCGAACACCGGGGAGCTGTTTTTT

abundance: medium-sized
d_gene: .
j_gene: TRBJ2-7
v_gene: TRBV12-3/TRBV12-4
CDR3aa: CASSSTATYEQYF
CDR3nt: TGTGCCAGCAGTTCGACGGCCACCTACGAGCAGTACTTC

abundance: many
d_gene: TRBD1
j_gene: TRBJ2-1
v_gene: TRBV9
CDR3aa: CASSPRQGTYNEQFF
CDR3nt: TGTGCCAGCAGCCCAAGACAGGGCACCTACAATGAGCAGTTCTTC

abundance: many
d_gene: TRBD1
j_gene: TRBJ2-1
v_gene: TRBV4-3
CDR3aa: CASSQDFNRGPREQFF
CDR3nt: TGCGCCAGCAGCCAAGACTTCAACAGGGGGCCACGGGAGCAGTTCTTC

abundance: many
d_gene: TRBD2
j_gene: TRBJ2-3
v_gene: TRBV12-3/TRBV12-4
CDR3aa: CASSYSGRAGTDTQYF
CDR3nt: TGTGCCAGCAGTTATAGCGGGAGGGCCGGCACAGATACGCAGTATTTT

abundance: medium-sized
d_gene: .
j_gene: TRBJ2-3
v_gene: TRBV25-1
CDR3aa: CASSEPGEGGTQYF
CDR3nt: TGTGCCAGCAGTGAACCCGGAGAAGGTGGTACGCAGTATTTT

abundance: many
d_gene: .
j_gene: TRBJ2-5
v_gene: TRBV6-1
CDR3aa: CASRVGQGRETQYF
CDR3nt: TGTGCCAGCAGGGTGGGGCAGGGTAGAGAGACCCAGTACTTC

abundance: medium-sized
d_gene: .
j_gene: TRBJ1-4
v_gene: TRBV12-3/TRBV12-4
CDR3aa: CASTQDTTNEKLFF
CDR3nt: TGTGCCAGCACCCAGGATACAACTAATGAAAAACTGTTTTTT

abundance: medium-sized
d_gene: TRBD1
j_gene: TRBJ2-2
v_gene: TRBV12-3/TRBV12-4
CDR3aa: CASSSLGTVNTGELFF
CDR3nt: TGTGCCAGCAGCTCCCTCGGGACAGTGAACACCGGGGAGCTGTTTTTT